This T cell receptor beta chain is drawn from a study of CD8 T cells in Susac syndrome. Study background: Active disease was present in 5 or 6 of the sequenced Susac syndrome patients, whereas about 8 of them were in remission.

The CDR3 is 14 amino acids. Trimming cost V 7 bases and J 5 bases; bases outside gene matches: 10. Germline lookup yields CDR1 SQVTM and CDR2 ANQGSEA. Random hexamers were used to reverse transcribe the RNA input (0.5 to 1 ug). TCRdb itself ran the immunoSEQ multiplex PCR reads through MiXCR, one entry per CDR3 protein. The sample shows 80,000 or so distinct CDR3 sequences, approximately 94% of them seen only once. The V call is TRBV29-1, the J call TRBJ1-2, with 10 bases lining up with TRBD1. The sequence was obtained from a human donor with Susac syndrome. The sequenced sample was CD8+ T cells from PBMCs. CDR3 region: CSAIPTGGKYGYTF. Here the CDR3 DNA reads TGCAGCGCCATCCCGACAGGGGGCAAATATGGCTACACCTTC.